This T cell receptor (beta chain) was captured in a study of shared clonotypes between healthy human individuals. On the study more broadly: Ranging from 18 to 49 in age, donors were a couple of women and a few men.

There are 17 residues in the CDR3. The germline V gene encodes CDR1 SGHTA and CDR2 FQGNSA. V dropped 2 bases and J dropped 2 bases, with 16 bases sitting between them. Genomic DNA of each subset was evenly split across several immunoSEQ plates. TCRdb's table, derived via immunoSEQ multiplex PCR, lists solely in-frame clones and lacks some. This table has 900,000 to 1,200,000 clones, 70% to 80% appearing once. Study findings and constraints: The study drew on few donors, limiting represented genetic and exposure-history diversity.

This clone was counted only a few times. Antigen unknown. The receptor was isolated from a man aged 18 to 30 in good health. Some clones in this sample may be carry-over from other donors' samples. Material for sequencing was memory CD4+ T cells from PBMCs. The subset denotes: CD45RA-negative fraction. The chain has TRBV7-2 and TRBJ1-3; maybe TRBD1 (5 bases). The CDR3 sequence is CASSLFPQADPGNTIYF. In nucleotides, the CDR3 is TGTGCCAGCAGCTTATTCCCACAGGCAGACCCTGGAAACACCATATATTTT.